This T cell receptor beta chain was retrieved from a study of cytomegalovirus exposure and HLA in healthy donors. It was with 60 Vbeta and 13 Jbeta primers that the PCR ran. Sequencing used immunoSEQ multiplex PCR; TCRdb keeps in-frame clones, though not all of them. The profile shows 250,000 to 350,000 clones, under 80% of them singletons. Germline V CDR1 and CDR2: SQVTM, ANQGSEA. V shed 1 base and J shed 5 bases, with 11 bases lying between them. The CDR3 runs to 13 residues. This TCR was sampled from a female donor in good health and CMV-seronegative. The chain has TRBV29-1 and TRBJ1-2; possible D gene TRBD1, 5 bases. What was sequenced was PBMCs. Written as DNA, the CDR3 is TGCAGCGTTGAAGCAGGGCTGGGGTATGGCTACACCTTC. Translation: CSVEAGLGYGYTF.